The 13 T cell receptor beta chains presented below share a single source sample, sequenced in a study of cytomegalovirus exposure and HLA in healthy donors (dated by TCRdb to between 2016 and 2019). Library method: the immunoSEQ multiplex PCR assay. The multiplex PCR relied on a mix of 60 forward primers for TCR Vbeta segments and 13 reverse primers for TCR Jbeta segments. TCRdb obtained this table from immuneACCESS and retained in-frame rearrangements with V and J assigned. These tables miss some clones; where compared with another copy, unresolved V genes account for less than half of the shortfall, and the remainder is unexplained. The sample data list 100,000 to 120,000 clones, and approximately 86% of these were observed just once. More than 1.5% of the sample lies in the top ten. The specimen was PBMCs. The receptors here all came from a man aged 40-55 years in good health and CMV-seronegative.

The V and J genes are TRBV15 and TRBJ2-3, with 7 bases that match TRBD2. The CDR3 has 17 amino acids. The junction had 12 bases not matched to a gene; V was cut back by 5 bases and J by 1 base. The germline gives CDR1 LNHNV, CDR2 YYDKDF (reference sequence). The CDR3 DNA follows: TGTGCCACCAGCTCCCCTCTGGGGAGGGTCGGCACAGATACGCAGTATTTT. It is translated as CATSSPLGRVGTDTQYF.

This chain uses TRBV5-1 with TRBJ2-3; a possible D gene is TRBD2 (6 bases). The CDR3 has 17 residues. Per germline, CDR1 SGHRS and CDR2 YFSETQ. V lost 2 bases, J lost 4 bases, and 20 bases lay in between. CDR3 in amino acids: CASSFLGGRTGADTQYF. The CDR3 nucleotides are TGCGCCAGCAGCTTCCTCGGGGGTCGAACGGGGGCAGATACGCAGTATTTT.

The chain is built from TRBV30 and TRBJ1-4; D not certain. This CDR3 has 12 residues. Germline V gene lookup returns CDR1 GTSNPN and CDR2 SVGIG (reference sequence). Trimming took off 4 bases at V and 7 bases at J, with 10 bases between the two ends. In DNA form, the CDR3 reads TGTGCCTGGAACCGGGGAGGTGAAAAACTGTTTTTT. This sequence encodes CAWNRGGEKLFF.

This chain uses TRBV5-1 with TRBJ1-5; D is uncertain. Germline V gene data show CDR1 as SGHRS and CDR2 as YFSETQ. The V end lost 4 bases, the J end lost 0 bases, and 11 bases lay between the germline ends. This CDR3 has 15 residues. The CDR3: CASSLDGNSNQPQHF. CDR3 nucleotide sequence: TGCGCCAGCAGCCTAGACGGGAATAGCAATCAGCCCCAGCATTTT.

J is TRBJ2-7 and V is TRBV6-5, with D perhaps TRBD1 (6 bases). The CDR3 spans 14 residues. From germline, CDR1 is MNHEY and CDR2 SVGAGI. V was cut by 4 bases and J by 6 bases, with 16 bases left in between. The CDR3 region has the DNA TGTGCCAGCAGTTGGGAGCAGGGGTTAGGCGAGCAGTACTTC. Translated, it gives CASSWEQGLGEQYF.

The chain carries TRBV18 and TRBJ2-7; D uncertain. The CDR3 contains 13 residues. The V end was cut by 0 bases, the J end by 5 bases, with 8 bases between. Germline V gene data show CDR1 as KGHSH and CDR2 as LQKENI. CDR3 region: CASSPPGAHEQYF. Written as DNA, the CDR3 is TGTGCCAGCTCACCACCCGGTGCCCACGAGCAGTACTTC. Based on the CDR3 plus reference TRBV18 and TRBJ2-7, the full variable domain is NAGVMQNPRHLVRRRGQEARLRCSPMKGHSHVYWYRQLPEEGLKFMVYLQKENIIDESGMPKERFSAEFPKEGPSILRIQQVVRGDSAAYFCASSPPGAHEQYFGPGTRLTVT.

The V call is TRBV28, the J call TRBJ1-1; possibly TRBD1 for D (5 bases). From germline, CDR1 is MDHEN and CDR2 SYDVKM. Trimming stripped 3 bases from V and 2 bases from J, with 10 bases between. The CDR3 totals 14 residues. The DNA of the CDR3 is TGTGCCAGCAGTTTCCAGGGTGGCAACACTGAAGCTTTCTTT. Its protein product is CASSFQGGNTEAFF. Full variable domain (remainder filled in from reference TRBV28 and TRBJ1-1): DVKVTQSSRYLVKRTGEKVFLECVQDMDHENMFWYRQDPGLGLRLIYFSYDVKMKEKGDIPEGYSVSREKKERFSLILESASTNQTSMYLCASSFQGGNTEAFFGQGTRLTVV.

The chain combines TRBV2 with TRBJ1-2, with 7 bases matching TRBD1. Germline V lookup: CDR1 SNHLY, CDR2 FYNNEI. The CDR3 consists of 15 residues. V shed 6 bases, J shed 4 bases, and the junction held 11 bases outside the gene matches. DNA for the CDR3: TGTGCCAGCAGCACGACAGGGTATTCTTTCTATGGCTACACCTTC. Translation: CASSTTGYSFYGYTF.

The rearrangement links TRBV10-1 to TRBJ2-5; maybe TRBD2 (5 bases). V was pared by 5 bases and J by 5 bases, with 12 bases between. From germline, CDR1 is WNHNN and CDR2 SYGVQD (reference sequence). The CDR3 has 13 residues. Here the CDR3 DNA reads TGCGCCAGCAGTACACTAGGTGAGGAGACCCAGTACTTC. Encoded protein: CASSTLGEETQYF.

This clone is a singleton in its sample. The rearrangement uses TRBV6-5 and TRBJ1-5, with D maybe TRBD1 (5 bases). Deletions cut 7 bases from V and 6 bases from J, with 19 bases between. The CDR3 sequence is 15 residues long. Germline-derived CDR1 and CDR2 are MNHEY and SVGAGI. CDR3 sequence (DNA): TGTGCCAGCAATAACGCGGGGGTGTGGGGTCAGCCCCAGCATTTT. This translates into CASNNAGVWGQPQHF.

V is TRBV19 and J is TRBJ1-5; maybe TRBD1 (6 bases). V shed 4 bases and J shed 6 bases, with 19 bases lying between them. The CDR3 is 16 residues long. CDR1 and CDR2 from the germline V gene are LNHDA and SQIVND (reference sequence). This chain's CDR3 is CASSTKGQGKVQPQHF. The CDR3 DNA reads as TGTGCCAGTAGTACTAAAGGTCAGGGGAAGGTTCAGCCCCAGCATTTT.

This clone is a singleton in its sample. This chain joins TRBV29-1 and TRBJ1-2, with D perhaps matching TRBD1 (5 bases). The CDR3 loop spans 13 amino acids. The V gene's germline CDR1 is SQVTM and CDR2 ANQGSEA. The V end was cut by 4 bases, the J end by 5 bases, with 14 bases between. For the CDR3, the DNA is TGCAGCGTTGTGGTGGACAACGGGTATGGCTACACCTTC. It specifies CSVVVDNGYGYTF.

This clone appeared a single time. CDR3 bases: TGCGCCAGCAGCTTGGTCGGGACAGGCGGCTACACCTTC. Protein: CASSLVGTGGYTF. This rearrangement joins TRBV5-1 to TRBJ1-2; 8 bases fit TRBD1. Germline V gene lookup returns CDR1 SGHRS and CDR2 YFSETQ. J was trimmed by 8 bases and V by 0 bases; bases with no gene match: 3. CDR3 size: 13 residues. The entire variable domain, with the rest obtained from reference TRBV5-1 and TRBJ1-2, is as follows: KAGVTQTPRYLIKTRGQQVTLSCSPISGHRSVSWYQQTPGQGLQFLFEYFSETQRNKGNFPGRFSGRQFSNSRSEMNVSTLELGDSALYLCASSLVGTGGYTFGSGTRLTVV.